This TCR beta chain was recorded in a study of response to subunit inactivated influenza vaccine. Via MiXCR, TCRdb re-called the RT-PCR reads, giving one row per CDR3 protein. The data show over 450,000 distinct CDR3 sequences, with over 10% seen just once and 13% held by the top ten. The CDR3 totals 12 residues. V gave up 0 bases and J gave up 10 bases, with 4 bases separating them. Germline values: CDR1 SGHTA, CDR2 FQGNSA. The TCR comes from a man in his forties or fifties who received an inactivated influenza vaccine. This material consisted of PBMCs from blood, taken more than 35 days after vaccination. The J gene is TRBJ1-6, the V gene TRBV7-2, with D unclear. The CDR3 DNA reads TGTGCCAGCAGCTTAGCGAGATCACCCCTCCACTTT. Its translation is CASSLARSPLHF.